Described below is a single TCR beta chain sequence and its context. What it binds is unknown. These data are taken from a study of T cell repertoires in cytomegalovirus infection. In the study overall: Alongside well-studied HLA-B-restricted CMV epitopes, recently identified HLA-C-restricted CMV epitopes were also used. Indications of both CMV infection and matching HLA type were provided by public TCR beta signatures. General study points: Totalled public TCR beta family frequency picked out people who carried CMV plus the relevant HLA.

V dropped 3 bases and J dropped 0 bases, with 15 bases sitting between them. The CDR3 loop spans 17 amino acids. The germline V gene has CDR1 MNHEY and CDR2 SMNVEV (reference sequence). TCRdb used MiXCR to reprocess the reads, holding one entry per CDR3 protein. The repertoire holds roughly 920,000 distinct CDR3 sequences, around 32% seen once, with 13% in the top ten. This clonotype was obtained from a human donor in good health (CMV status not recorded). Some clones in this sample may be carry-over from other donors' samples. The chain couples TRBV27 to TRBJ2-4; D is perhaps TRBD1 or TRBD2 (6 bases each). The sequences come from cultured CD8+ T cells from PBMCs, collected from culture after CMV antigen stimulation. The chain's CDR3 is CASSLDGGLLAKNIQYF. For the CDR3, the DNA is TGTGCCAGCAGTTTGGATGGGGGGCTCCTAGCCAAAAACATTCAGTACTTC.